A selection of T cell receptor beta chains follows, all from one sample in a study of shared clonotypes between healthy human individuals. The assay was immunoSEQ multiplex PCR, and TCRdb's table has in-frame clones only and misses some. The table has 2.5 million or so clones, about 92% seen once; the top ten hold around 0.14%. The sequencing input was naive CD4+ T cells sorted from blood. The receptor set was obtained from a man younger than 35 in good health. CDR3s include the opening cysteine and the closing phenylalanine or tryptophan. Fields, in order: D gene, V gene, J gene, clone size, CDR3 DNA, CDR3 protein. D genes are given only for firm matches. Some rows have no size entry. The others give once, few or many, or a class for an expanded clone.

TRBD1	TRBV9	TRBJ1-2	.	TGTGCCAGCAGCCCCGAGGAGAACAGGGGAATGTATGGCTACACCTTC	CASSPEENRGMYGYTF
.	TRBV6-5	TRBJ1-2	.	TGTGCCAGCAGTGAAGAGACTGGGCTCTATGGCTACACCTTC	CASSEETGLYGYTF
.	TRBV7-2	TRBJ1-4	.	TGTGCCAGCAGCCCAGACGGTGCAACTAATGAAAAACTGTTTTTT	CASSPDGATNEKLFF
.	TRBV7-2	TRBJ2-3	.	TGTGCCAGCAGCTTAATGGGTCAGACAGATACGCAGTATTTT	CASSLMGQTDTQYF
.	TRBV30	TRBJ2-5	.	TGTGCCTGGAGTGTACGGGGGGCCAAACAAGAGACCCAGTACTTC	CAWSVRGAKQETQYF
.	TRBV10-1	TRBJ2-7	.	TGCGCCAGCAGTAACTCCTACGAGCAGTACTTC	CASSNSYEQYF
.	TRBV6-1	TRBJ2-7	.	TGTGCCAGCAGTGAAGCCGGTCGGTCCTACGAGCAGTACTTC	CASSEAGRSYEQYF
.	TRBV5-5	TRBJ2-7	.	TGTGCCAGCAGCTTGTGGTACAGAATAGACTACGAGCAGTACTTC	CASSLWYRIDYEQYF
.	TRBV6-5	TRBJ1-1	.	TGTGCCAGCAGTTACTCGACGGGGGCGGACACTGAAGCTTTCTTT	CASSYSTGADTEAFF
TRBD1	TRBV18	TRBJ1-4	.	TGTGCCAGCTCACCTCCCCTCCCACAGGGGAACGAAAAACTGTTTTTT	CASSPPLPQGNEKLFF
.	TRBV7-8	TRBJ1-1	.	TGTGCCAGCAGCCCAGGGCTTTCGAACACTGAAGCTTTCTTT	CASSPGLSNTEAFF
TRBD1	TRBV5-5	TRBJ1-4	.	TGTGCCAGCAGCCTAGGGACAGGGGCCTGGAATGAAAAACTGTTTTTT	CASSLGTGAWNEKLFF
TRBD1	TRBV4-1	TRBJ1-6	once	TGCGCCAGCAGCCCCCGGACAGGTGCTATAAGCTCCTATAATTCACCCCTCCACTTT	CASSPRTGAISSYNSPLHF
TRBD2	TRBV4-1	TRBJ2-1	.	TGCGCCAGCAGCCAAGCCCTAGCGGGGGGACCCAACAATGAGCAGTTCTTC	CASSQALAGGPNNEQFF
.	TRBV12-5	TRBJ1-1	few	TGTGCTAGTGGTTTGGTACCCGGGGGGACGAACACTGAAGCTTTCTTT	CASGLVPGGTNTEAFF
.	TRBV6-5	TRBJ2-6	.	TGTGCCAGCAGTTTAAACTCTGGGGCCAACGTCCTGACTTTC	CASSLNSGANVLTF
TRBD1	TRBV30	TRBJ1-6	once	TGTGCCTGGAGACCCGGGACAGATAATTCACCCCTCCACTTT	CAWRPGTDNSPLHF
.	TRBV6-5	TRBJ2-7	.	TGTGCCAGCAGTCCTCTCTCCGGTTACGAGCAGTACTTC	CASSPLSGYEQYF
.	TRBV18	TRBJ2-1	.	TGTGCCAGCTCACCACCTGGCTGGGACGCAGCAAATGAGCAGTTCTTC	CASSPPGWDAANEQFF
TRBD1	TRBV7-9	TRBJ1-2	.	TGTGCCAGCAGTCCAAAACCGGGACAGGGTATCAACTATGGCTACACCTTC	CASSPKPGQGINYGYTF
.	TRBV19	TRBJ1-5	.	TGTGCCAGTAGTAGGGGGGGTCACAATCAGCCCCAGCATTTT	CASSRGGHNQPQHF
.	TRBV15	TRBJ2-5	once	TGTGCCACCAGCAGAGGAGGGGCGGGGGAGACCCAGTACTTC	CATSRGGAGETQYF
TRBD1	TRBV9	TRBJ2-5	.	TGTGCCAGTTCCTCACCATTAACAGGGGGCTGGGGAGAGACCCAGTACTTC	CASSSPLTGGWGETQYF
TRBD2	TRBV5-4	TRBJ2-1	once	TGTGCCAGCAGCTTGGGGTCGGGGGGGTACAATGAGCAGTTCTTC	CASSLGSGGYNEQFF
.	TRBV5-1	TRBJ1-1	.	TGCGCCAGCAGGCCAGGTTCCTCCTACACTGAAGCTTTCTTT	CASRPGSSYTEAFF
TRBD2	TRBV18	TRBJ2-5	.	TGTGCCAGCTCACCACTGAGCGGGGGGTTCCAAGAGACCCAGTACTTC	CASSPLSGGFQETQYF
.	TRBV4-3	TRBJ1-1	.	TGCGCCAGCAGCCAAATAATGGCGAAGAACACTGAAGCTTTCTTT	CASSQIMAKNTEAFF
.	TRBV28	TRBJ2-7	once	TGTGCCAGCAGTTTATTCAGGGTCCCCTACGAGCAGTACTTC	CASSLFRVPYEQYF
TRBD2	TRBV18	TRBJ2-7	.	TGTGCCAGCTCACCACCGGGGGGGGTGGGCGAGCAGTACTTC	CASSPPGGVGEQYF
.	TRBV7-9	TRBJ1-3	.	TGTGCCAGCAGCTCGGAGGGGGTTACTGGAAACACCATATATTTT	CASSSEGVTGNTIYF
.	TRBV2	TRBJ1-1	.	TGTGCCACAACACAGACAGGGAACACTGAAGCTTTCTTT	CATTQTGNTEAFF
.	TRBV5-6	TRBJ2-7	once	TGTGCCAGCAGCTCGGGGCCTTACGAGCAGTACTTC	CASSSGPYEQYF
.	TRBV5-4	TRBJ1-3	.	TGTGCCAGCAGCTTCGGGGACTTAAGCTCTGGAAACACCATATATTTT	CASSFGDLSSGNTIYF
TRBD1	TRBV5-1	TRBJ1-2	.	TGCGCCAGCACCGCCGGGACAGGGGTAACTACTCGCTACACCTTC	CASTAGTGVTTRYTF
TRBD1	TRBV7-9	TRBJ2-2	.	TGTGCCAGCAGAACCGGGACAGGGGTCACCGGGGAGCTGTTTTTT	CASRTGTGVTGELFF
.	TRBV28	TRBJ2-5	.	TGTGCCAGCGGTAGCCGACGAGAGACCCAGTACTTC	CASGSRRETQYF
.	TRBV6-6	TRBJ2-4	.	TGTGCCAGCGAACTGGGGGGAGCCAAAAACATTCAGTACTTC	CASELGGAKNIQYF
.	TRBV27	TRBJ1-6	.	TGTGCCAGCAGTTCCGGGGGGTATACCAACAATTTCATTAATTCACCCCTCCACTTT	CASSSGGYTNNFINSPLHF
.	TRBV5-6	TRBJ1-1	.	TGTGCCAGCAGCTTGGAACAGGGCCAGGGGGCTTTCTTT	CASSLEQGQGAFF
.	TRBV19	TRBJ1-2	.	TGTGCCAGTAGTATCCAGGGGAACTATGGCTACACCTTC	CASSIQGNYGYTF
TRBD2	TRBV5-1	TRBJ2-1	.	TGCGCCAGTAGCGGGGGCCTGTCCTCCTACAATGAGCAGTTCTTC	CASSGGLSSYNEQFF
TRBD1	TRBV5-1	TRBJ1-2	.	TGCGCCAGCAGCTCTACGGACAGGGGGAACTATGGCTACACCTTC	CASSSTDRGNYGYTF
.	TRBV6-1	TRBJ2-7	.	TGTGCCAGCAGTGGACTACAGGTGAGCGAGCAGTACTTC	CASSGLQVSEQYF